Sequencing of this TCR beta chain was carried out in a study of blood T cells in healthy people across ages. Primed by a sample-barcoded 5' primer and a J-beta primer mix, a second PCR proceeded for about 7 to 12 cycles. Every sample gave at least 2.5 million paired-end reads containing CDR3. Each CDR3 protein is one row after TCRdb ran MiXCR on the 5' RACE reads. There are about a million distinct CDR3 sequences in the sample; 45% to 50% occur only once, and 10% to 15% lies in the top ten. This clonotype has more than one count but fewer than ten. CDR3 length equals 14 residues. In germline, CDR1 is DFQATT, CDR2 SNEGSKA (reference sequence). Trimming at V came to 5 bases and at J to 1 base, leaving 5 bases not matched to a gene.

The J gene is TRBJ2-3, the V gene TRBV20-1; 8 bases fit TRBD2. The clonotype comes from a man younger than 40 in good health. Input material: blood. This CDR3 reads CSAYSGEGTDTQYF. The DNA for the CDR3 is TGCAGTGCTTATAGCGGGGAGGGCACAGATACGCAGTATTTT.